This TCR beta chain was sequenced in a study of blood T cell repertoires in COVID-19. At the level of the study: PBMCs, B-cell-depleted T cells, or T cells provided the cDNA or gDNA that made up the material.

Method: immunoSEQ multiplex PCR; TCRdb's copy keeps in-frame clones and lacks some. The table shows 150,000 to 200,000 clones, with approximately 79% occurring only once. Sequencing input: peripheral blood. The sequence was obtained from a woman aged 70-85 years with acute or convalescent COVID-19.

The CDR3 region is CASKWEDGVGEQYF. The DNA for the CDR3 is TGCGCCAGCAAGTGGGAGGACGGGGTAGGGGAGCAGTACTTC. This chain connects TRBV5-1 to TRBJ2-7; tentatively, D is TRBD2 (6 bases). Germline assignment: CDR1 SGHRS and CDR2 YFSETQ. V was clipped by 6 bases and J by 7 bases, with 20 bases between them. CDR3 length: 14 residues.